The next 17 T cell receptor beta chains were all read from a single sample in a study of blood T cell repertoires in COVID-19. The protocol was immunoSEQ multiplex PCR, while the TCRdb copy is restricted to in-frame clones and leaves out a portion. The data show approximately 200,000 clones, 65% to 90% seen once. The sequencing input was PBMCs or T cells enriched from blood (not recorded which). Receptors were obtained from a man aged 35 to 55 who had recovered from COVID-19.

This chain links TRBV13 with TRBJ2-7, with 7 bases lining up with TRBD2. The V gene's germline CDR1 is PRHDT and CDR2 FYEKMQ (reference sequence). Trimming removed 6 bases from V and 3 bases from J; junction bases left unmatched: 11. The CDR3 spans 15 residues. This CDR3 reads CASRGEGSGFYEQYF. The CDR3 DNA sequence: TGTGCCAGCAGGGGCGAGGGTAGCGGGTTCTACGAGCAGTACTTC.

The V call is TRBV7-2, the J call TRBJ2-5; 8 positions agree with TRBD1. CDR3 length equals 16 residues. With V trimmed by 4 bases and J by 7 bases, 14 bases remained unmatched. Germline loops: CDR1 SGHTA, CDR2 FQGNSA. In nucleotides, the CDR3 is TGTGCCAGCAGCTCCCCCGGGACAGGTTTTCATCGGACCCAGTACTTC. Encoded protein: CASSSPGTGFHRTQYF.

The chain is built from TRBV19 and TRBJ1-5; 8 bases align to TRBD1. The V segment lost 5 bases and the J segment 4 bases; nucleotides outside the gene matches: 10. Per the germline V gene, CDR1 is LNHDA and CDR2 is SQIVND (reference sequence). This CDR3 spans 16 amino acids. The CDR3 is CASSPGTGVLNQPQHF. DNA of the CDR3: TGTGCCAGTAGTCCCGGGACAGGAGTTCTTAATCAGCCCCAGCATTTT.

J is TRBJ1-1 and V is TRBV24-1; D is ambiguous. Deletions cut 6 bases from V and 0 bases from J, with 10 bases between. The CDR3 runs 14 residues. Germline V gives CDR1 KGHDR, CDR2 SFDVKD. The DNA for the CDR3 is TGTGCCACCAGTCAACAGACAATGAACACTGAAGCTTTCTTT. Translating gives CATSQQTMNTEAFF.

The CDR3 DNA is TGTGCCAGCACCAGAAGTAACACTGAAGCTTTCTTT. It encodes CASTRSNTEAFF. The chain employs TRBV12-3 or TRBV12-4 and TRBJ1-1; D not resolved. The CDR3 covers 12 residues. The germline V and J ends were trimmed by 7 bases and 2 bases, with 8 bases remaining between them.

The chain combines TRBV2 with TRBJ1-1; D unclear. The CDR3 is 13 residues long. The germline CDR1 and CDR2 sequences are SNHLY and FYNNEI. Trimming took off 7 bases at V and 2 bases at J, with 11 bases between the two ends. In DNA, the CDR3 is TGTGCCAGCACGATGGCACCCAACACTGAAGCTTTCTTT. Its translation: CASTMAPNTEAFF.

The gene calls are TRBV18 and TRBJ2-5; 7 positions agree with TRBD2. With V trimmed by 1 base and J by 4 bases, 12 bases remained unmatched. CDR1 is KGHSH, CDR2 LQKENI, per germline. The CDR3 runs 17 residues. CDR3 sequence (DNA): TGTGCCAGCTCACCACGGGAGGGAATCGGCTCGCGAGAGACCCAGTACTTC. Translated: CASSPREGIGSRETQYF.

V gene TRBV19 combines with J gene TRBJ2-2; tentatively, D is TRBD2 (6 bases). Germline V gene data show CDR1 as LNHDA and CDR2 as SQIVND (reference sequence). The CDR3 runs 14 residues. V lost 7 bases and J 6 bases, leaving 15 bases between the germline ends. The CDR3 here is CASNGGSGAGELFF. For the CDR3, the DNA is TGTGCCAGTAACGGAGGGAGTGGGGCCGGGGAGCTGTTTTTT.

The rearrangement links TRBV18 to TRBJ2-1; weak D call: TRBD1 (6 bases). The germline V gene encodes CDR1 KGHSH and CDR2 LQKENI. V lost 3 bases to trimming and J lost 6 bases, with 18 bases between them. The CDR3 extends over 16 amino acids. For the CDR3, the DNA is TGTGCCAGCTCACCGCCACAGGGTACCTGGAGCAATGAGCAGTTCTTC. It translates to CASSPPQGTWSNEQFF.

This clone appeared once. This sequence joins TRBV5-1 and TRBJ2-3; no definite D call. CDR3 size: 17 residues. CDR1 is SGHRS and CDR2 is YFSETQ in the germline V gene. Trimming took 2 bases from V and 1 from J, leaving 17 bases between them. As DNA, the CDR3 is TGCGCCAGCAGCTTTAGCCCAGCTGCTGCGGGCACAGATACGCAGTATTTT. Its translation is CASSFSPAAAGTDTQYF. Complete variable domain (other parts from reference TRBV5-1 and TRBJ2-3): KAGVTQTPRYLIKTRGQQVTLSCSPISGHRSVSWYQQTPGQGLQFLFEYFSETQRNKGNFPGRFSGRQFSNSRSEMNVSTLELGDSALYLCASSFSPAAAGTDTQYFGPGTRLTVL.

This clone was counted a single time. The chain recombines TRBV18 with TRBJ1-4, with 9 positions matching TRBD1. Germline CDR1 is KGHSH and CDR2 is LQKENI. The V segment lost 2 bases and the J segment 5 bases; nucleotides outside the gene matches: 3. This CDR3 region has 15 residues. The CDR3 DNA reads as TGTGCCAGCTCACCATCACAGGGGGCGAATGAAAAACTGTTTTTT. This gives the protein CASSPSQGANEKLFF.

This clone has only a few counts. CDR3 coding DNA: TGTGCCAGCAGCACCGGGACAGGGCTGCACACTGAAGCTTTCTTT. Its translation is CASSTGTGLHTEAFF. The chain is built from TRBV7-2 and TRBJ1-1; TRBD1 aligns across 9 bases. Losses at the gene ends were 5 bases for V and 3 bases for J; bases not matched to a gene: 7. Germline V gives CDR1 SGHTA, CDR2 FQGNSA. The CDR3 has 15 residues.

The J gene is TRBJ1-3, the V gene TRBV4-1, with D unclear. The CDR3 runs 15 residues. From germline, CDR1 is MGHRA and CDR2 YSYEKL. V was clipped by 1 base and J by 4 bases, with 11 bases between them. The CDR3, as DNA: TGCGCCAGCAGCCAAGCAACAGTCGGCGGAAACACCATATATTTT. This gives the protein CASSQATVGGNTIYF.

This clone was observed a single time. The J gene is TRBJ2-7, the V gene TRBV28; 9 bases align to TRBD1. This CDR3 contains 13 residues. Germline assignment: CDR1 MDHEN and CDR2 SYDVKM. The trim removed 6 bases at V and 5 bases at J, leaving 5 bases unmatched. The CDR3 sequence is CASSPGTGNEQYF. In DNA form, the CDR3 reads TGTGCCAGCAGCCCGGGGACAGGGAACGAGCAGTACTTC.

The chain is built from TRBV5-5 and TRBJ2-7, with a possible D match to TRBD1 (5 bases). V lost 3 bases and J 6 bases, leaving 16 bases between the germline ends. The germline V gene has CDR1 SGHKS and CDR2 YYEKEE (reference sequence). This CDR3 comprises 14 residues. CDR3 nucleotides: TGTGCCAGCAGCTGGCGGCCGCAGGGTGGCGAGCAGTACGTC. Its translation is CASSWRPQGGEQYV.

V is TRBV11-2 and J is TRBJ1-2; the match to TRBD1 covers 7 bases. Per germline, CDR1 SGHAT and CDR2 FQNNGV. The junction had 9 bases not matched to a gene; V was cut back by 6 bases and J by 8 bases. The CDR3 is 13 amino acids. In DNA, the CDR3 is TGTGCCAGCAGTGCCGGGACAGACCCCGGCTACACCTTC. It encodes CASSAGTDPGYTF.

This chain links TRBV5-1 with TRBJ1-1; 11 nucleotides agree with TRBD1. The CDR3 has 16 amino acids. Germline CDR1 is SGHRS and CDR2 is YFSETQ. With V trimmed by 1 base and J by 4 bases, 6 bases remained unmatched. The CDR3 here is CASSLQGQGGSTEAFF. The CDR3 DNA sequence: TGCGCCAGCAGCTTGCAGGGACAGGGGGGTAGCACTGAAGCTTTCTTT.